A single sample is the source of the 7 T cell receptor beta chains below, sequenced in a study of control samples from healthy donors and cancer patients. TCRdb's copy holds only in-frame clones and misses some; the assay was immunoSEQ multiplex PCR. The data show 150,000 or so clones, with around 90% seen just once and about 12% held by the top ten. Source material: blood. These receptors were taken from a man aged 30 to 45 in good health.

The rearrangement uses TRBV18 and TRBJ1-1; D remains ambiguous. V gave up 2 bases and J gave up 3 bases, with 7 bases separating them. The germline CDR1 and CDR2 sequences are KGHSH and LQKENI. The CDR3 spans 13 residues. Written as DNA, the CDR3 is TGTGCCAGCTCACCAAATGGGGACACTGAAGCTTTCTTT. It is translated as CASSPNGDTEAFF.

This chain uses TRBV10-3 with TRBJ1-1; weak D call: TRBD1 (5 bases). The CDR3 totals 16 residues. Trimming stripped 10 bases from V and 10 bases from J, with 31 bases between. Germline V lookup: CDR1 ENHRY, CDR2 SYGVKD. This CDR3 is CATSRVGGVDDSVAFF. The CDR3 DNA sequence: TGTGCCACCTCCCGGGTGGGGGGGGTGGACGACTCCGTAGCTTTCTTT.

The chain recombines TRBV30 with TRBJ2-3; D is undetermined. V was cut by 2 bases and J by 5 bases, with 5 bases left in between. Germline V gene data show CDR1 as GTSNPN and CDR2 as SVGIG (reference sequence). This CDR3 spans 11 amino acids. CDR3 sequence reads: CAWSIGDTQYF. In nucleotides, the CDR3 is TGTGCCTGGAGTATCGGAGATACGCAGTATTTT.

This clone was observed once. The genes are TRBV19 and TRBJ2-3; D not certain. V lost 3 bases, J lost 6 bases, and 4 bases lay in between. CDR1 and CDR2 (germline): LNHDA, SQIVND (reference sequence). The CDR3 is 11 amino acids. The CDR3 protein is CASSMWDTQYF. The CDR3 DNA follows: TGTGCCAGTAGTATGTGGGATACGCAGTATTTT.

The chain combines TRBV7-6 with TRBJ2-7; D might be TRBD1 or TRBD2, each matching 6 bases. The CDR3 consists of 17 residues. Germline assignment: CDR1 SGHVS and CDR2 FNYEAQ. V shed 0 bases and J shed 1 base, with 16 bases lying between them. CDR3 DNA sequence: TGTGCCAGCAGCTTAGCACTAGCCGGGGGCGGGTCCTACGAGCAGTACTTC. Its translation: CASSLALAGGGSYEQYF. Drawing the rest from reference TRBV7-6 and TRBJ2-7, the complete variable domain is GAGVSQSPRYKVTKRGQDVALRCDPISGHVSLYWYRQALGQGPEFLTYFNYEAQQDKSGLPNDRFSAERPEGSISTLTIQRTEQRDSAMYRCASSLALAGGGSYEQYFGPGTRLTVT.

This chain uses TRBV30 with TRBJ2-5; a weak D match, TRBD1 (6 bases). The V end was cut by 2 bases, the J end by 6 bases, with 13 bases between. This CDR3 is 13 amino acids long. CDR1 is GTSNPN, CDR2 SVGIG, per germline (reference sequence). The CDR3 DNA reads as TGTGCCTGGAGTTCAACAGGGATGAAGACCCAGTACTTC. Residues: CAWSSTGMKTQYF.

The rearrangement joins TRBV28 to TRBJ1-5; perhaps TRBD1 as D (6 bases). Trimming took 2 bases from V and 0 from J, leaving 14 bases between them. CDR3 length equals 17 residues. Germline CDR1 reads MDHEN; CDR2 reads SYDVKM. CDR3 coding DNA: TGTGCCAGCAGTTTACGCTCGGGGGCTTATAGCAATCAGCCCCAGCATTTT. Translating it yields CASSLRSGAYSNQPQHF. Drawing the rest from reference TRBV28 and TRBJ1-5, the complete variable domain is DVKVTQSSRYLVKRTGEKVFLECVQDMDHENMFWYRQDPGLGLRLIYFSYDVKMKEKGDIPEGYSVSREKKERFSLILESASTNQTSMYLCASSLRSGAYSNQPQHFGDGTRLSIL.